The rows below give T cell receptor beta chains drawn from one sample of a study of blood T cell repertoires in COVID-19. Clones were read by immunoSEQ multiplex PCR, and TCRdb kept only the in-frame ones, dropping some. Of some 150,000 clones listed, around 90% are singletons. Sequencing used peripheral blood. These receptor sequences come from a man aged 50 to 60 with acute or convalescent COVID-19. The CDR3 runs from the conserved cysteine through the conserved F or W.

len | j_gene | v_gene | CDR3aa
14 | TRBJ2-1 | TRBV10-3 | CATETGGSYNEQFF
13 | TRBJ1-1 | TRBV11-3 | CASSLFMNTEAFF
13 | TRBJ1-1 | TRBV2 | CASTRQGGTEAFF
14 | TRBJ2-7 | TRBV19 | CASYHRGRSYEQYF
13 | TRBJ1-2 | TRBV11-1 | CASSSQGPGGYTF
15 | TRBJ2-2 | TRBV7-3 | CASSLSRGNTGELFF
16 | TRBJ1-3 | TRBV4-1 | CASSQDSAGNGNTIYF
15 | TRBJ2-3 | TRBV7-9 | CASSLVGGSTDTQYF
16 | TRBJ1-4 | TRBV4-2 | CASSQGDRVNNEKLFF
15 | TRBJ2-3 | TRBV9 | CASSAGTGGSLTQYF
15 | TRBJ2-1 | TRBV5-1 | CASATGASGSHEQFF
15 | TRBJ1-6 | TRBV28 | CASSLTRVGNSPLHF
13 | TRBJ1-5 | TRBV7-8 | CASSLIGHQPQHF
11 | TRBJ1-2 | TRBV29-1 | CSVTANYGYTF
14 | TRBJ2-1 | TRBV4-1 | CASTETGRNNEQFF
13 | TRBJ1-1 | TRBV7-9 | CASSLRGNTEAFF
14 | TRBJ1-3 | TRBV29-1 | CSVEDQENGNTIYF
12 | TRBJ1-2 | TRBV9 | CASSRQGGGYTF
13 | TRBJ1-5 | TRBV4-3 | CASSQDRDQPQHF
14 | TRBJ2-2 | TRBV2 | CASSGTVNTGELFF
13 | TRBJ1-1 | TRBV5-4 | CASSHGTGTEAFF
16 | TRBJ1-2 | TRBV10-3 | CAISESNRGPGGGYTF
16 | TRBJ2-5 | TRBV3-1/TRBV3-2 | CASSQRDRGLLETQYF
13 | TRBJ2-3 | TRBV6-6 | CASRPGTADTQYF
16 | TRBJ1-2 | TRBV7-9 | CASSLAPGQGLYGYTF
16 | TRBJ2-5 | TRBV4-3 | CASSHAPGTRQETQYF
13 | TRBJ1-2 | TRBV7-8 | CASSLGRDYGYTF